This T cell receptor (beta chain) was recorded in a study of blood T cell repertoires in COVID-19. Whole-study context: Sites in the United States, Italy and Spain provided acute and convalescent COVID-19 samples. The cDNA or gDNA used as material had been derived from T cells, B-cell-depleted T cells, or PBMCs.

V lost 5 bases and J lost 4, with 23 bases in between. This CDR3 has 16 residues. Germline loops: CDR1 SQVTM, CDR2 ANQGSEA. In the original processing: Researchers report that nucleated cell counts were estimated from reference gene primer amplification. Profiled with immunoSEQ multiplex PCR; TCRdb holds only in-frame clones, not every one. V, J and clone size reflect that table, while D and trimming were determined from the DNA. Of 100,000 or so clones in the sample, roughly 87% were seen once. The sample consisted of peripheral blood. This chain uses TRBV29-1 with TRBJ1-2, with TRBD1 as a possible D gene (5 bases). This TCR was recovered from a man between 60 and 75 years old with acute or convalescent COVID-19. Written as DNA, the CDR3 is TGCAGCGTTAGATGGAGGGTTGGCAGGGCCTCCTATGGCTACACCTTC. Translating it yields CSVRWRVGRASYGYTF. Variable domain in full (rest from reference TRBV29-1 and TRBJ1-2): SAVISQKPSRDICQRGTSLTIQCQVDSQVTMMFWYRQQPGQSLTLIATANQGSEATYESGFVIDKFPISRPNLTFSTLTVSNMSPEDSSIYLCSVRWRVGRASYGYTFGSGTRLTVV.